The source of this T cell receptor beta chain is a study of CD8 T cells in ankylosing spondylitis. General study results and limits: Matched synovial fluid from ankylosing spondylitis patients was reported to be enriched for disease-linked clones.

A quantitative 5'-RACE method, one with molecular barcodes, was used to make TCR beta libraries. TCRdb re-called the 5' RACE reads with MiXCR, one entry per CDR3 protein. The table has 200,000 or so distinct CDR3 sequences, 10% to 15% seen once. This clonotype has at least ten counts. Its antigen is undetermined. This clonotype was sampled from a female donor with ankylosing spondylitis or in good health (not recorded which). Sequenced material: blood, either unsorted or a sorted T cell fraction (not recorded which).

The CDR3 coding sequence is TGTGCCAGCAGTTCATTGGCAGGGGGCTATAGCAATCAGCCCCAGCATTTT. It codes for CASSSLAGGYSNQPQHF. This rearrangement joins TRBV28 to TRBJ1-5; TRBD1 aligns across 8 bases. V was pared by 4 bases and J by 0 bases, with 8 bases of the junction left unmatched. The CDR3 runs to 17 residues. Germline values: CDR1 MDHEN, CDR2 SYDVKM.